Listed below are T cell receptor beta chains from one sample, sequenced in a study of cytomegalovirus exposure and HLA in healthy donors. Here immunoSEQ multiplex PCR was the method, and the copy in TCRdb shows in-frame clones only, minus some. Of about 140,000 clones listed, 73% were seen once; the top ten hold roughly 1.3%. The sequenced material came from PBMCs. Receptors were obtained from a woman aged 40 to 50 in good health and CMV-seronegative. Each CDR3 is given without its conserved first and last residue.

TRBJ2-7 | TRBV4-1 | ASSQEWLQGSYEQY
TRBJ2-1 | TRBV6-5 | ASSYFGGTYNEQF
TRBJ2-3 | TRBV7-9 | ASSLAHGGADTDTQY
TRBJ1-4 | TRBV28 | ASILRGEEKLF
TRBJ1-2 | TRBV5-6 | ASSLWGGADYGYT
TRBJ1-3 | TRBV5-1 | ASSLDTGRGNTIY
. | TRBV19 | ASSMSGQGAYEQY
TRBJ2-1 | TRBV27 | ASSLSHTNNEQF
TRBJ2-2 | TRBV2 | ASRKNSGGLNTGELF
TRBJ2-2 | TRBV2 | ASSKLAGGPGTGELF
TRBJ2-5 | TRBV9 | ASSVGLAGAQETQY
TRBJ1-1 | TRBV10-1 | ASRGELNTEAF
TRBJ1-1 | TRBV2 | ASLTGNFEAF
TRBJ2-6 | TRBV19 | ASKEQGSHSGANVLT
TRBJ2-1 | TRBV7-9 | ASMGLASSYNEQF
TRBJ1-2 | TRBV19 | ASSIPPYYYGYT
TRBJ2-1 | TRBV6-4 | ASSDASTFGTAQF
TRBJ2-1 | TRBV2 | ASSDVAPGEQF